This section outlines one T cell receptor (beta chain) sequence together with its context. Its target is unknown. Germline trimming cut 4 bases from V and 4 bases from J; bases unmatched to any gene: 9. CDR1 is SGHRS, CDR2 YFSETQ, per germline. The CDR3 sequence is 16 residues long. The data were taken from a study of T cell responses to AZD1222 COVID-19 vaccine. Sequencing used immunoSEQ multiplex PCR; TCRdb keeps in-frame clones, though not all of them. The repertoire holds 130,000 to 150,000 clones, roughly 80% seen once, with 4.1% in the top ten. General study results and limits: The sample set comprised mostly white British donors with more females, and clonal diversity was possibly underestimated. In all cases, repertoires were sampled only after the peak T cell response. Recipients of AZD1222 seropositive at baseline numbered only 5 to 7. Recipients of two AZD1222 doses showed rising Spike-specific TCR breadth and depth.

Sample: peripheral blood, taken on day 0 of MenACWY control vaccination. The V call is TRBV5-1, the J call TRBJ2-3; 10 positions match TRBD1. This clonotype was sampled from an adult in good health. Here the CDR3 reads CASSPPHGQGADTQYF. In nucleotides, the CDR3 is TGCGCCAGCAGCCCACCCCACGGACAGGGGGCAGATACGCAGTATTTT. The full variable domain, in which reference TRBV5-1 and TRBJ2-3 provide the parts outside the CDR3, is KAGVTQTPRYLIKTRGQQVTLSCSPISGHRSVSWYQQTPGQGLQFLFEYFSETQRNKGNFPGRFSGRQFSNSRSEMNVSTLELGDSALYLCASSPPHGQGADTQYFGPGTRLTVL.